Presented here are 20 T cell receptor beta chains from one specimen sequenced in a study of cytomegalovirus exposure and HLA in healthy donors. Primers included in the PCR were 60 Vbeta and 13 Jbeta primers. Sequencing was performed with immunoSEQ multiplex PCR; in TCRdb, only in-frame clones are kept and a portion is missing. Here the sample spans around 150,000 clones, 65% to 70% being singletons. The material sequenced was PBMCs. Every receptor here comes from a man aged 25 to 40 in good health and CMV-seropositive.

This rearrangement joins TRBV5-1 to TRBJ2-6; D not certain. V was cut by 1 base and J by 0 bases, with 11 bases left in between. This CDR3 has 17 amino acids. Per the germline V gene, CDR1 is SGHRS and CDR2 is YFSETQ. In nucleotides, the CDR3 is TGCGCCAGCAGCTTGAATTCACTGATCTCTGGGGCCAACGTCCTGACTTTC. Translated: CASSLNSLISGANVLTF. The full variable domain, rest sourced from reference TRBV5-1 and TRBJ2-6, is KAGVTQTPRYLIKTRGQQVTLSCSPISGHRSVSWYQQTPGQGLQFLFEYFSETQRNKGNFPGRFSGRQFSNSRSEMNVSTLELGDSALYLCASSLNSLISGANVLTFGAGSRLTVL.

Only a few counts were recorded for this clone. V usage is TRBV5-6 and J usage is TRBJ1-1; possible D gene TRBD1, 6 bases. Trimming took 4 bases from V and 4 from J, leaving 20 bases between them. Germline CDR1 is SGHDT and CDR2 is YYEEEE. This CDR3 comprises 16 residues. The CDR3 is CASSVGAGRRFTEAFF. As DNA, the CDR3 is TGTGCCAGCAGCGTGGGGGCAGGGAGGAGGTTCACTGAAGCTTTCTTT.

This clone was detected a few times. This chain connects TRBV4-1 to TRBJ1-1; 9 bases agree with TRBD1. The CDR3 contains 16 residues. Trimming at V came to 2 bases and at J to 1 base, leaving 5 bases not matched to a gene. Germline values: CDR1 MGHRA, CDR2 YSYEKL. This CDR3 reads CASSQTQTGGNTEAFF. The DNA for the CDR3 is TGCGCCAGCAGCCAAACCCAGACAGGGGGGAACACTGAAGCTTTCTTT.

In this sample, this clone turned up a few times. The chain has TRBV10-3 and TRBJ1-4; 8 bases map to TRBD1. The CDR3 runs to 15 residues. The germline V gene encodes CDR1 ENHRY and CDR2 SYGVKD. J gave up 8 bases and V 2 bases, and 7 bases lay outside the gene matches. CDR3 region: CAISERTGFDEKLFF. The DNA for the CDR3 is TGTGCCATCAGTGAGCGGACAGGGTTCGACGAAAAACTGTTTTTT.

The chain joins TRBV7-8 to TRBJ2-1; D might be TRBD2 (6 bases). There are 17 residues in the CDR3. CDR1 and CDR2 (germline): SGHVS, FQNEAQ. Trimming shortened V by 1 base and J by 0 bases, and 13 bases separated the two germline ends. In DNA form, the CDR3 reads TGTGCCAGCAGCTTAGGTGGCGGGACGAGCTCCTACAATGAGCAGTTCTTC. This codes for CASSLGGGTSSYNEQFF.

This clone was observed once. The chain carries TRBV10-3 and TRBJ2-5, with TRBD2 matching over 7 bases. The CDR3 is made up of 14 amino acids. Germline V gene sequence: CDR1 ENHRY, CDR2 SYGVKD. With 4 bases clipped from V and 5 bases from J, the junction kept 7 bases outside the gene matches. In DNA, the CDR3 is TGTGCCATCAGTGCGGGAGGAAGCTCGGAGACCCAGTACTTC. It encodes CAISAGGSSETQYF.

This sequence joins TRBV21-1 and TRBJ2-1; the DNA was not compared with TRBD1, the D call given in the table. TRBV21-1 is listed as a pseudogene. CDR3 length equals 16 residues. This chain's CDR3 is CASSTYRDRDFNEQFF. CDR3 in DNA: TGTGCCAGCAGCACTTACCGGGACAGGGATTTCAATGAGCAGTTCTTC.

This rearrangement joins TRBV11-2 to TRBJ2-7; TRBD2 aligns across 8 bases. V gave up 3 bases and J gave up 4 bases; unmatched junction bases: 11. Germline V CDR1 and CDR2: SGHAT, FQNNGV. The CDR3 extends over 16 amino acids. The CDR3 here is CASSLLAAGGEYEQYF. CDR3 sequence (DNA): TGTGCCAGCAGCTTGTTGGCGGCGGGAGGCGAATACGAGCAGTACTTC.

This sequence joins TRBV28 and TRBJ2-5; TRBD1 matches 10 bases. The CDR3 has 14 amino acids. The J segment lost 5 bases and the V segment lost 2 bases, leaving 2 bases of the junction unmatched. Germline CDR1 MDHEN, CDR2 SYDVKM. The CDR3 sequence: CASSLGQGVETQYF. The CDR3 DNA reads as TGTGCCAGCAGTTTAGGACAGGGGGTGGAGACCCAGTACTTC.

The V call is TRBV10-3, the J call TRBJ1-2, with TRBD1 identical over 10 bases. Germline lookup yields CDR1 ENHRY and CDR2 SYGVKD. The CDR3 extends over 15 amino acids. The V segment lost 0 bases and the J segment 3 bases; nucleotides outside the gene matches: 1. For the CDR3, the DNA is TGTGCCATCAGTGAGTCGGACAGGGGGGACTATGGCTACACCTTC. It is translated as CAISESDRGDYGYTF.

The chain employs TRBV28 and TRBJ2-5, with 8 bases fitting TRBD2. There are 16 residues in the CDR3. With V trimmed by 7 bases and J by 1 base, 11 bases remained unmatched. Germline V gene lookup returns CDR1 MDHEN and CDR2 SYDVKM. The CDR3 DNA is TGTGCCAGCAACTCGGGACTAGGGGGGAGCCAAGAGACCCAGTACTTC. It codes for CASNSGLGGSQETQYF.

The chain recombines TRBV5-1 with TRBJ2-5, with 9 bases matching TRBD2. CDR1 SGHRS and CDR2 YFSETQ come from the germline V gene. The CDR3 covers 13 residues. J was trimmed by 5 bases and V by 7 bases; bases with no gene match: 6. CDR3 coding DNA: TGCGCCAGCCGGGGACTAGCTGGTGAGACCCAGTACTTC. Protein sequence: CASRGLAGETQYF.

The CDR3 sequence: CASSDGASGRSWITDTQYF. The CDR3 DNA reads TGCGCCAGCAGTGACGGGGCTAGCGGCCGATCCTGGATCACAGATACGCAGTATTTT. V is TRBV10-1 and J is TRBJ2-3, with 7 bases matching TRBD2. This CDR3 has 19 residues. The germline V gene has CDR1 WNHNN and CDR2 SYGVQD (reference sequence). Losses at the gene ends were 3 bases for V and 2 bases for J; bases not matched to a gene: 17.

The genes are TRBV2 and TRBJ2-7; 14 bases agree with TRBD2. Germline CDR1 is SNHLY and CDR2 is FYNNEI. This CDR3 has 14 amino acids. CDR3 loop: CSTGTSGGSYEQYF. For the CDR3, the DNA is TGTTCCACCGGGACTAGCGGGGGTTCATACGAGCAGTACTTC.

The V call is TRBV6-5, the J call TRBJ1-2; D is undetermined. Trimming shortened V by 7 bases and J by 0 bases, and 6 bases separated the two germline ends. Per germline, CDR1 MNHEY and CDR2 SVGAGI. The CDR3 runs to 12 residues. The CDR3 loop reads CASNRANYGYTF. The CDR3 nucleotides read TGTGCCAGCAACAGAGCTAACTATGGCTACACCTTC.

The rearrangement uses TRBV7-6 and TRBJ1-5, with a tentative D call TRBD1 (5 bases). This CDR3 has 14 amino acids. V dropped 5 bases and J dropped 3 bases, with 11 bases sitting between them. From germline, CDR1 is SGHVS and CDR2 FNYEAQ. CDR3 sequence reads: CASSLQGINQPQHF. Here the CDR3 DNA reads TGTGCCAGCAGCCTCCAGGGAATCAATCAGCCCCAGCATTTT.

V usage is TRBV7-2 and J usage is TRBJ2-7; TRBD1 is a possible D gene (6 bases). Germline V lookup: CDR1 SGHTA, CDR2 FQGNSA. This CDR3 region has 14 residues. Trimming took 5 bases from V and 0 from J, leaving 11 bases between them. The CDR3 loop is CASSGRDISYEQYF. The CDR3 DNA follows: TGTGCCAGCAGCGGCCGGGACATCTCCTACGAGCAGTACTTC.

The count of this clone is one. This chain joins TRBV28 and TRBJ2-5; 9 bases align to TRBD1. This CDR3 contains 14 residues. Unmatched junction bases numbered 6, after V lost 6 bases and J lost 4 bases. CDR1 and CDR2 from the germline V gene are MDHEN and SYDVKM. CDR3 residues: CASSTTGGTETQYF. CDR3 coding DNA: TGTGCCAGCAGCACGACAGGGGGTACAGAGACCCAGTACTTC.

This clone appeared once. V is TRBV9 and J is TRBJ2-3; no firm D call. CDR1 and CDR2 (germline): SGDLS, YYNGEE. There are 17 residues in the CDR3. V lost 3 bases to trimming and J lost 3 bases, with 20 bases between them. The CDR3: CASSAPAIYIETDTQYF. Written as DNA, the CDR3 is TGTGCCAGCAGCGCCCCTGCCATTTATATAGAGACAGATACGCAGTATTTT.

V usage is TRBV7-3 and J usage is TRBJ2-3; 8 bases are shared with TRBD2. V was pared by 5 bases and J by 7 bases, with 11 bases of the junction left unmatched. CDR3 length: 15 residues. Germline lookup yields CDR1 SGHTA and CDR2 FQGTGA. The CDR3 sequence is CASSQLAVSENTQYF. The CDR3 DNA is TGTGCCAGCAGCCAACTAGCGGTTAGCGAGAATACGCAGTATTTT.